Shown below are 12 T cell receptor beta chains from a single sample sequenced in a study of blood T cell repertoires in COVID-19. Generated by immunoSEQ multiplex PCR, the TCRdb table keeps only in-frame clones and is missing some. The data contain about 190,000 clones, under 90% of them seen just once; the ten biggest clones take up roughly a tenth. The specimen was peripheral blood. These receptors all stem from a woman over 75 with active or convalescent COVID-19.

V gene TRBV3-1 (or the pseudogene TRBV3-2) combines with J gene TRBJ1-1; possible D gene TRBD1, 5 bases. CDR3 length: 14 amino acids. Trimming cost V 0 bases and J 1 base, with 6 bases left between them. Germline CDR1 reads LGHDT; CDR2 reads YNNKEL (reference sequence). The DNA for the CDR3 is TGTGCCAGCAGCCAAGATACAGGGAACACTGAAGCTTTCTTT. It translates to CASSQDTGNTEAFF.

The chain carries TRBV29-1 and TRBJ2-3; 7 bases are a match to TRBD1. The CDR3 extends over 13 amino acids. V lost 7 bases and J lost 0; bases outside the gene matches: 4. Germline V CDR1 and CDR2: SQVTM, ANQGSEA. CDR3 sequence (DNA): TGCAGCGCCGAGACAGGGAGCACAGATACGCAGTATTTT. Its translation: CSAETGSTDTQYF.

The chain employs TRBV19 and TRBJ1-2; D is perhaps TRBD1 (5 bases). This CDR3 has 17 amino acids. V was pared by 3 bases and J by 1 base, with 18 bases between. Germline V lookup: CDR1 LNHDA, CDR2 SQIVND (reference sequence). CDR3: CASSMGGSSGLNYGYTF. CDR3 in DNA: TGTGCCAGTAGTATGGGAGGATCGTCGGGGCTTAACTATGGCTACACCTTC.

CDR3 sequence (DNA): TGTGCCAGCAGCCGGACGCGGGGGCTCGCCCAAGAGACCCAGTACTTC. This encodes CASSRTRGLAQETQYF. The rearrangement uses TRBV11-1 and TRBJ2-5, with a weak D call TRBD2 (7 bases). In germline, CDR1 is SGHAT, CDR2 FQDESV (reference sequence). V lost 5 bases and J 1 base, leaving 17 bases between the germline ends. This CDR3 contains 16 residues.

The CDR3, as DNA: TGCGCCAGCAGCCCGGACTCGAGATGGAATGAGCAGTTCTTC. This encodes CASSPDSRWNEQFF. V is TRBV5-1 and J is TRBJ2-1; D might be TRBD2 (5 bases). CDR3 size: 14 residues. Germline loops: CDR1 SGHRS, CDR2 YFSETQ. V was trimmed by 4 bases and J by 7 bases, leaving 15 bases between them.

This sequence joins TRBV27 and TRBJ1-6; tentative D call: TRBD1 (5 bases). The CDR3 extends over 14 amino acids. V lost 3 bases, J lost 5 bases, and 8 bases lay in between. Germline V lookup: CDR1 MNHEY, CDR2 SMNVEV (reference sequence). The CDR3 DNA sequence: TGTGCCAGCAGTTTGGGACTGAATAATTCACCCCTCCACTTT. As protein: CASSLGLNNSPLHF.

The chain employs TRBV3-1 (or the pseudogene TRBV3-2) and TRBJ1-2, with D perhaps TRBD1 (6 bases). The CDR3 has 14 residues. The germline CDR1 and CDR2 sequences are LGHDT and YNNKEL (reference sequence). The V end lost 0 bases, the J end lost 6 bases, and 11 bases lay between the germline ends. CDR3 protein: CASSQDGRGHGYTF. The CDR3 nucleotides read TGTGCCAGCAGCCAAGATGGCAGGGGCCATGGCTACACCTTC.

The rearrangement links TRBV7-6 to TRBJ2-1; TRBD2 matches at 10 bases. Trimming at V came to 1 base and at J to 7 bases, leaving 13 bases not matched to a gene. The CDR3 loop spans 18 amino acids. Per the germline V gene, CDR1 is SGHVS and CDR2 is FNYEAQ. Here the CDR3 DNA reads TGTGCCAGCAGCTTAGGGGTGACTAAGCGGGAGGGCCAGAATGAGCAGTTCTTC. Residues: CASSLGVTKREGQNEQFF.

This chain links TRBV6-1 with TRBJ2-7, with TRBD1 identical over 7 bases. The germline V gene encodes CDR1 MNHNS and CDR2 SASEGT. The length of the CDR3 is 13 residues. V lost 5 bases to trimming and J lost 5 bases; unmatched junction nucleotides: 6. DNA of the CDR3: TGTGCCAGCAGTTATTCACAGGGGAACGAGCAGTACTTC. Translated: CASSYSQGNEQYF.

The rearrangement uses TRBV2 and TRBJ2-6; D gene uncertain. Trimming removed 5 bases at V and 4 bases at J, with 12 bases between. CDR3 size: 15 residues. CDR1 and CDR2 (germline): SNHLY, FYNNEI. CDR3: CASSTLTPGANVLTF. The CDR3 coding sequence is TGTGCCAGCAGTACTCTCACCCCGGGGGCCAACGTCCTGACTTTC.

In its sample, this clone was seen a few times. The rearrangement joins TRBV5-1 to TRBJ1-1; TRBD1 matches 7 bases. This CDR3 has 13 residues. J was trimmed by 5 bases and V by 4 bases; bases with no gene match: 5. CDR1 is SGHRS and CDR2 is YFSETQ in the germline V gene. The CDR3 region has the DNA TGCGCCAGCAGCCCCGAACAGGGGACTGAAGCTTTCTTT. Translated, it gives CASSPEQGTEAFF.

The chain combines TRBV9 with TRBJ1-5; possible D gene TRBD1, 5 bases. Germline V gene data show CDR1 as SGDLS and CDR2 as YYNGEE. The germline V and J ends were trimmed by 4 bases and 1 base, with 12 bases remaining between them. The CDR3 covers 15 residues. CDR3 loop: CASSSGHLSNQPQHF. The CDR3 nucleotides are TGTGCCAGCAGCTCCGGACACCTAAGCAATCAGCCCCAGCATTTT.